The present TCR beta chain was sequenced within a study of cytotoxic CD8 clonotypes in ibrutinib-treated CLL (TCRdb year 2021). Turning to the overall study: In this cohort, some 14 patients were treatment-naive and some 10 were relapsed/refractory, while some 18 had unmutated IGHV. Responses were partial in roughly 24 patients and complete in 2; after median approximately 69 months follow-up, some 15 stayed in remission and roughly twelve progressed. Response samples were obtained after a median of approximately twelve months of treatment, with a range of roughly 6 to 36 months. Samples averaged around 280,000 productive templates and approximately 100,000 productive rearrangements. Of the 86 people in the trial, about two dozen had longitudinal samples available. Cryopreserved peripheral blood mononuclear cells were collected at three points: before therapy, at response, and at either sustained remission or disease progression. Every remission and progressive disease sample was obtained while ibrutinib was still being received by the patients.

On a MiSeq, deep resolution sequencing aimed for a depth between 1 in 1 million and 1 in 200,000 T cells, with each clonotype covered approximately 9.8x on average. TCR beta libraries were generated with the immunoSEQ hsTCRB Kit. From the authors' description of their analysis: ImmunoSEQ Data Assistant and ImmunoSEQ Analyzer were used for data analysis, and V, D and J genes were assigned according to IMGT definitions. Clonality, which ranges from 0 to 1, was calculated by subtracting the normalized Shannon entropy of productive rearrangement frequencies from one. Only overrepresented clonotypes making up at least 0.05% of the repertoire of each patient were included in the public clonotype analysis. More than ten age-matched healthy donor repertoires from immuneACCESS were used as controls for clonality. The source is immuneACCESS, and TCRdb retained only in-frame sequences with V and J called. Part of the clones is not carried over; for the studies checked, unresolved V genes explain less than half of this, and the remainder is unexplained. V and J calls and clone size come straight from that table; D and trimming were deduced from the DNA. This sample lists tens of thousands of clones; 57% were detected once. The top ten clones comprise roughly 15% of the sample.

As concerns this clone: Its antigen specificity is not known. Base-call qualities are not available, and no considerably larger clone is one nucleotide away.

Points the paper makes about the study in general: Public clonotypes were rare and either shrank or stayed stable during treatment, and the rise in clonality at ibrutinib response reflected expansion of private clonotypes. At ibrutinib response clonality went up, during sustained remission it held steady, and at progression it dropped back toward baseline. Sustained-remission and progressing patients did not have matched sampling times, and lymph node repertoires were not examined. Baseline clonality exceeded that of age-matched healthy donors and correlated strongly with circulating CD8+ T-cell counts.

Trimming removed 5 bases from V and 4 bases from J, leaving 11 bases between the germline ends. The germline V gene specifies MNHNS as CDR1 and SASEGT as CDR2. The CDR3 goes from the cysteine to the phenylalanine over 13 residues. The entry retains the CDR3 DNA only, 39 bases that are in frame from base 1. The sample's time point label, decoded: approximately eleven months on ibrutinib. For TCR beta library preparation, about 2 micrograms of genomic DNA were isolated from cryopreserved PBMCs. High-throughput TCR beta sequencing was performed on longitudinal blood samples from CLL patients receiving ibrutinib monotherapy. Patients were enrolled in a phase 2 open-label single-center ibrutinib monotherapy trial.

The rearranged segments are TRBV6-1 and TRBJ2-5; a tentative D call is TRBD2 (6 bases match). The clonotype comes from a human donor with chronic lymphocytic leukemia. The source was PBMCs, collected after 12 months of ibrutinib treatment. The CDR3 region: CASSPLGGETQYF. The DNA reads as follows: TGTGCCAGCAGTCCCCTGGGAGGAGAGACCCAGTACTTC.